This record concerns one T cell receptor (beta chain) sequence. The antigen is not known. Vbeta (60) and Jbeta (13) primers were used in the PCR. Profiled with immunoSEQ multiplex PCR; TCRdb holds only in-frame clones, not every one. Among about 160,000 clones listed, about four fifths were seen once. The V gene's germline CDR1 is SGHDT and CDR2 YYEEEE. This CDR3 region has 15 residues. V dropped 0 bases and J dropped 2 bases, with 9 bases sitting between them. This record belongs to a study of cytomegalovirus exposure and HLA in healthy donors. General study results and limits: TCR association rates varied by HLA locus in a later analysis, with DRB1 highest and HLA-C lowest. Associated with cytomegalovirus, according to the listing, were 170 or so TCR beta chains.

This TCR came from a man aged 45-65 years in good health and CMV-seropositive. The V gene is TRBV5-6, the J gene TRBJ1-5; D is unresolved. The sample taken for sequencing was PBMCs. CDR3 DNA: TGTGCCAGCAGCTTGGTGGCAACCGGCAATCAGCCCCAGCATTTT. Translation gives CASSLVATGNQPQHF.